Here is one TCR beta chain with its context. A much larger clone lies one base from this, so it may be a read error. The sample comes from a study of neurological immune-mediated disorders. CDR1 and CDR2 (germline): MNHNS, SASEGT. The CDR3 is 15 residues long. MiXCR, applied by TCRdb to the 5' RACE reads, yields one record per CDR3 protein. The sample contains tens of thousands of distinct CDR3 sequences, 3.5% to 5% of which appear only once. The chain carries TRBV6-1 and TRBJ1-2; TRBD1 is a possible D gene (6 bases). The sequence was collected from a young man with multiple sclerosis. The source material was PBMCs. The CDR3 DNA follows: TGTGTCAGCAATCCTAGAGGGGGGACTAACTATGGCTACACCTTC. Translated: CVSNPRGGTNYGYTF.